Listed here are 19 T cell receptor beta chains from one sample, sequenced in a study of shared clonotypes between healthy human individuals. Here immunoSEQ multiplex PCR was the method, and the copy in TCRdb shows in-frame clones only, minus some. Of roughly 410,000 clones listed, approximately 96% are singletons. The sequenced sample consisted of memory CD8+ T cells sorted from blood. Subset noted: CD45RO+ cells pooled with CCR7-negative TemRA cells. These receptors originate from a man aged 30-40 years in good health.

The V call is TRBV7-2, the J call TRBJ2-3; TRBD2 agrees at 10 bases. The CDR3 sequence is 16 residues long. V was pared by 5 bases and J by 2 bases, with 7 bases of the junction left unmatched. Per the germline V gene, CDR1 is SGHTA and CDR2 is FQGNSA. The CDR3 spells CASSLKLAGSTDTQYF. The CDR3 coding sequence is TGTGCCAGCAGCCTAAAACTAGCGGGGTCCACAGATACGCAGTATTTT.

J is TRBJ2-7 and V is TRBV5-6, with unresolved D. Germline loops: CDR1 SGHDT, CDR2 YYEEEE. Deletions cut 4 bases from V and 4 bases from J, with 18 bases between. CDR3 length equals 15 residues. The CDR3: CASSALGPTDYEQYF. The DNA of the CDR3 is TGTGCCAGCAGCGCCCTAGGACCGACCGATTACGAGCAGTACTTC.

This clone has a single count. DNA of the CDR3: TGTGCCTGGCAGCCCGCCCAACAGGCCTACAATGAGCAGTTCTTC. This encodes CAWQPAQQAYNEQFF. The chain employs TRBV30 and TRBJ2-1; D might be TRBD1 (5 bases). Germline CDR1 and CDR2: GTSNPN and SVGIG (reference sequence). V was cut by 5 bases and J by 2 bases, with 16 bases left in between. The CDR3 is 15 amino acids.

The chain couples TRBV7-8 to TRBJ1-5; 8 bases fit TRBD1. The CDR3 spans 13 residues. J lost 7 bases, V lost 6 bases, and 5 bases had no gene match. Germline V gene sequence: CDR1 SGHVS, CDR2 FQNEAQ. CDR3 amino acids: CASSQGAPQPQHF. CDR3 nucleotides: TGTGCCAGCAGTCAGGGGGCCCCCCAGCCCCAGCATTTT.

V gene TRBV18 combines with J gene TRBJ1-3; D unresolved. The CDR3 runs 13 residues. The V gene's germline CDR1 is KGHSH and CDR2 LQKENI. V was trimmed by 2 bases and J by 2 bases, leaving 4 bases between them. CDR3 nucleotides: TGTGCCAGCTCACCAGGGGCTGGAAACACCATATATTTT. Its protein product is CASSPGAGNTIYF.

CDR3 loop: CASTAGAGNEQFF. The CDR3 bases are TGTGCCAGCACAGCGGGAGCGGGGAATGAGCAGTTCTTC. This rearrangement joins TRBV2 to TRBJ2-1; 8 bases align to TRBD2. Germline CDR1 reads SNHLY; CDR2 reads FYNNEI. The V gene end was trimmed by 7 bases and the J gene end by 7 bases; junction bases not matched to a gene: 6. The CDR3 contains 13 residues. Together with reference TRBV2 and TRBJ2-1, the CDR3 gives the full variable domain: EPEVTQTPSHQVTQMGQEVILRCVPISNHLYFYWYRQILGQKVEFLVSFYNNEISEKSEIFDDQFSVERPDGSNFTLKIRSTKLEDSAMYFCASTAGAGNEQFFGPGTRLTVL.

The chain carries TRBV10-3 and TRBJ1-1; the D gene is possibly TRBD1 (6 bases). Trimming took off 3 bases at V and 1 base at J, with 12 bases between the two ends. Germline V gives CDR1 ENHRY, CDR2 SYGVKD. CDR3 length: 15 residues. In DNA form, the CDR3 reads TGTGCCATCAGTGATGCGGGACAATCGAACACTGAAGCTTTCTTT. Protein: CAISDAGQSNTEAFF.

This chain uses TRBV6-1 with TRBJ2-7, with a possible D match to TRBD2 (5 bases). This CDR3 is 14 amino acids long. The V end was cut by 6 bases, the J end by 2 bases, with 14 bases between. In germline, CDR1 is MNHNS, CDR2 SASEGT. The CDR3 nucleotides read TGTGCCAGCAGGGAGATCCGTAGCGCCTACGAGCAGTACTTC. It specifies CASREIRSAYEQYF.

The rearrangement joins TRBV10-3 to TRBJ1-6; 7 bases map to TRBD1. Germline V CDR1 and CDR2: ENHRY, SYGVKD. This CDR3 is built from 15 residues. J lost 5 bases, V lost 0 bases, and 1 base had no gene match. CDR3 nucleotides: TGTGCCATCAGTGAGTCGCAGGGGGATAATTCACCCCTCCACTTT. Protein sequence: CAISESQGDNSPLHF.

The J gene is TRBJ2-5, the V gene TRBV6-1; maybe TRBD2 (6 bases). Per the germline V gene, CDR1 is MNHNS and CDR2 is SASEGT. V shed 4 bases and J shed 7 bases, with 16 bases lying between them. The CDR3 runs to 14 residues. This CDR3 reads CASSGLGGVGTQYF. The CDR3 region has the DNA TGTGCCAGCAGTGGCCTTGGAGGGGTTGGGACCCAGTACTTC.

Concerning this clone itself: The junction differs from germline at one of its ends, possibly a read error. Other nucleotide sequences from this sample produce the same CDR3. The chain recombines TRBV7-7 with TRBJ2-5; 8 bases are shared with TRBD2. Germline assignment: CDR1 SSHAT and CDR2 FNYEAQ (reference sequence). The CDR3 contains 14 residues. The CDR3 here is CASSLAGFQETQYF. CDR3 sequence (DNA): TGTGCTAGCAGTCTAGCGGGCTTCCAAGAGACCCAGTACTTC.

The V and J genes are TRBV5-1 and TRBJ2-3, with D possibly being TRBD1 (6 bases). Trimming removed 3 bases from V and 0 bases from J, with 11 bases in between. The germline V gene encodes CDR1 SGHRS and CDR2 YFSETQ. This CDR3 spans 15 amino acids. The CDR3 is CASSSWTVSTDTQYF. The CDR3, as DNA: TGCGCCAGCAGCTCCTGGACAGTGAGCACAGATACGCAGTATTTT.

The genes are TRBV5-1 and TRBJ2-1, with TRBD2 identical over 9 bases. This CDR3 contains 16 residues. V lost 4 bases and J lost 4; bases outside the gene matches: 9. Per the germline V gene, CDR1 is SGHRS and CDR2 is YFSETQ. CDR3 in amino acids: CASSTSASGKYNEQFF. The CDR3 bases are TGCGCCAGCAGCACCTCTGCTAGCGGGAAGTACAATGAGCAGTTCTTC. Using reference TRBV5-1 and TRBJ2-1 for the parts outside the CDR3, the full variable domain is KAGVTQTPRYLIKTRGQQVTLSCSPISGHRSVSWYQQTPGQGLQFLFEYFSETQRNKGNFPGRFSGRQFSNSRSEMNVSTLELGDSALYLCASSTSASGKYNEQFFGPGTRLTVL.

The chain combines TRBV30 with TRBJ1-5; D is uncertain. The length of the CDR3 is 14 residues. The V gene's germline CDR1 is GTSNPN and CDR2 SVGIG (reference sequence). Trimming cost V 2 bases and J 2 bases, with 10 bases left between them. The CDR3 loop reads CAWSYPRGNQPQHF. For the CDR3, the DNA is TGTGCCTGGAGTTACCCACGGGGCAATCAGCCCCAGCATTTT.

The gene calls are TRBV29-1 and TRBJ2-7; 14 bases are a match to TRBD2. V shed 4 bases and J 1 base; nucleotides not matched to a gene: 3. The germline V gene encodes CDR1 SQVTM and CDR2 ANQGSEA. This CDR3 is built from 15 residues. In nucleotides, the CDR3 is TGCAGCGTTGGGGGGACTAGCGGGAGATCCTACGAGCAGTACTTC. This encodes CSVGGTSGRSYEQYF.

This clone was seen only once. J is TRBJ1-2 and V is TRBV28; no clear D. CDR1 and CDR2 (germline): MDHEN, SYDVKM. The CDR3 spans 12 residues. V lost 0 bases and J lost 4, with 3 bases in between. The CDR3, as DNA: TGTGCCAGCAGTTTATGGCGCTATGGCTACACCTTC. It yields the protein CASSLWRYGYTF.

V is TRBV5-1 and J is TRBJ2-5; no firm D call. The CDR3 covers 13 residues. Germline lookup yields CDR1 SGHRS and CDR2 YFSETQ. V was trimmed by 1 base and J by 5 bases, leaving 9 bases between them. For the CDR3, the DNA is TGCGCCAGCAGCTTGTCGGTGCGGGAGACCCAGTACTTC. Encoded protein: CASSLSVRETQYF.

The J gene is TRBJ1-3, the V gene TRBV9, with D unclear. Per the germline V gene, CDR1 is SGDLS and CDR2 is YYNGEE. This CDR3 spans 16 amino acids. Deletions cut 0 bases from V and 0 bases from J, with 10 bases between. Here the CDR3 DNA reads TGTGCCAGCAGCGTAGAAGCTGTTTACTCTGGAAACACCATATATTTT. The encoded protein is CASSVEAVYSGNTIYF.

J is TRBJ2-2 and V is TRBV11-3; D remains ambiguous. V was cut by 3 bases and J by 1 base, with 6 bases left in between. CDR3 size: 14 residues. In germline, CDR1 is SGHNT, CDR2 YENEEA. CDR3 protein: CASSLDGNTGELFF. In DNA form, the CDR3 reads TGTGCCAGCAGCTTGGACGGGAACACCGGGGAGCTGTTTTTT.